These 17 T cell receptor beta chains originate from one sample sequenced in a study of radiotherapy plus CTLA-4 blockade in lung cancer. Generated by immunoSEQ multiplex PCR, the TCRdb table keeps only in-frame clones and is missing some. The table lists under 65,000 clones, 77% of them singletons. The sample in question was peripheral blood, obtained from a patient treated with radiotherapy plus ipilimumab. The receptors shown here come from a human donor with non-small cell lung cancer whose response to radiotherapy plus ipilimumab could not be evaluated.

The rearrangement joins TRBV6-6 to TRBJ1-1; D not certain. V was trimmed by 7 bases and J by 4 bases, leaving 22 bases between them. This CDR3 has 16 residues. CDR1 and CDR2 from the germline V gene are MNHNY and SVGAGI (reference sequence). The CDR3 DNA follows: TGTGCCAGCACCACACCCACCGGCGGCTCGGGCACTGAAGCTTTCTTT. Its protein product is CASTTPTGGSGTEAFF.

The genes are TRBV2 and TRBJ2-1; 10 bases fit TRBD2. J gave up 4 bases and V 2 bases, and 2 bases lay outside the gene matches. The CDR3 is 15 residues long. Germline CDR1 SNHLY, CDR2 FYNNEI. The CDR3 loop reads CASSEQRGGYNEQFF. The CDR3 DNA sequence: TGTGCCAGCAGTGAACAGCGGGGGGGGTACAATGAGCAGTTCTTC.

V and J are TRBV30 and TRBJ2-1; TRBD1 matches 9 bases. J gave up 5 bases and V 1 base, and 3 bases lay outside the gene matches. Germline V lookup: CDR1 GTSNPN, CDR2 SVGIG (reference sequence). The CDR3 extends over 14 amino acids. The DNA of the CDR3 is TGTGCCTGGAGTGCCGGGACAGGGAACAATGAGCAGTTCTTC. Encoded protein: CAWSAGTGNNEQFF.

The rearrangement links TRBV7-8 to TRBJ2-7, with D perhaps matching TRBD2 (7 bases). CDR1 is SGHVS and CDR2 is FQNEAQ in the germline V gene. This CDR3 spans 19 amino acids. The ends were cut back, 5 bases at V and 4 bases at J, with 30 bases in the middle. CDR3: CASSPSRGGRGDFGYEQYF. The CDR3 DNA sequence: TGTGCCAGCAGCCCCTCCCGAGGGGGTCGGGGGGATTTTGGGTACGAGCAGTACTTC.

This clone was counted once. V is TRBV5-1 and J is TRBJ2-7; D is ambiguous. Germline V CDR1 and CDR2: SGHRS, YFSETQ. The CDR3 totals 14 residues. The ends were cut back, 2 bases at V and 2 bases at J, with 11 bases in the middle. CDR3 in amino acids: CASSLEQFAYEQYF. CDR3 nucleotide sequence: TGCGCCAGCAGCTTAGAACAGTTCGCCTACGAGCAGTACTTC.

This chain links TRBV5-8 with TRBJ2-7; a possible D gene is TRBD1 (7 bases). Per the germline V gene, CDR1 is SGHTS and CDR2 is YDEGEE. Trimming shortened V by 1 base and J by 3 bases, and 8 bases separated the two germline ends. The CDR3 totals 13 residues. The DNA of the CDR3 is TGTGCCAGCAGCTTGCAGGGGGGCTACGAGCAGTACTTC. The encoded protein is CASSLQGGYEQYF.

This clone was seen only a few times. CDR3 region: CASSVVNRLDTDTQYF. CDR3 in DNA: TGTGCCAGCAGCGTAGTCAATCGGCTAGACACAGATACGCAGTATTTT. V and J are TRBV9 and TRBJ2-3; D not resolved. V dropped 0 bases and J dropped 2 bases, with 13 bases sitting between them. Germline V CDR1 and CDR2: SGDLS, YYNGEE. CDR3 length: 16 amino acids.

V is TRBV7-8 and J is TRBJ1-2; unclear D gene. The CDR3 length is 15 residues. CDR1 is SGHVS and CDR2 is FQNEAQ in the germline V gene. V was clipped by 1 base and J by 0 bases, with 9 bases between them. The CDR3 protein is CASSLVGDTNYGYTF. In DNA form, the CDR3 reads TGTGCCAGCAGCTTAGTCGGGGATACTAACTATGGCTACACCTTC.

This clone was counted only a few times. The V gene is TRBV2, the J gene TRBJ2-7; tentative D call: TRBD2 (6 bases). Germline V lookup: CDR1 SNHLY, CDR2 FYNNEI. Trimming left V 6 bases short and J 4 bases short, with 16 bases between. The CDR3 is made up of 14 amino acids. CDR3 DNA: TGTGCCAGCAGGAAAGGGGAGGTCGGGTACGAGCAGTACTTC. Its translation is CASRKGEVGYEQYF. The entire variable domain, with the rest obtained from reference TRBV2 and TRBJ2-7, is as follows: EPEVTQTPSHQVTQMGQEVILRCVPISNHLYFYWYRQILGQKVEFLVSFYNNEISEKSEIFDDQFSVERPDGSNFTLKIRSTKLEDSAMYFCASRKGEVGYEQYFGPGTRLTVT.

This chain joins TRBV2 and TRBJ2-2; TRBD2 might be the D (6 bases). Germline assignment: CDR1 SNHLY and CDR2 FYNNEI. The CDR3 loop spans 18 amino acids. The V and J ends lost 8 bases and 4 bases respectively, with 26 bases between them. CDR3 DNA sequence: TGTGCCAGCTTTGTAGCGGAGCGCCGCGGTGGTGGCACCGGGGAGCTGTTTTTT. Its protein is CASFVAERRGGGTGELFF.

The chain has TRBV27 and TRBJ2-7; no clear D. V shed 7 bases and J shed 2 bases, with 15 bases lying between them. Germline V gene sequence: CDR1 MNHEY, CDR2 SMNVEV (reference sequence). The CDR3 has 14 residues. CDR3 nucleotides: TGTGCCAGCACTACCCTGGGCCCTGCCTACGAGCAGTACTTC. Translation gives CASTTLGPAYEQYF.

The chain joins TRBV28 to TRBJ1-2; D not resolved. Germline CDR1 and CDR2: MDHEN and SYDVKM. The CDR3 is 14 amino acids. Trimming took 5 bases from V and 4 from J, leaving 14 bases between them. The CDR3 here is CASSDPAGGYGYTF. The CDR3 DNA reads TGTGCCAGCAGTGACCCGGCGGGCGGCTATGGCTACACCTTC.

This clone was seen a few times. This chain connects TRBV7-3 to TRBJ2-3; D is ambiguous. The CDR3 has 17 amino acids. Trimming pared 0 bases from V and 0 bases from J, leaving 13 bases between. Germline V CDR1 and CDR2: SGHTA, FQGTGA. CDR3: CASSLTYSFLSTDTQYF. The CDR3 nucleotides read TGTGCCAGCAGCTTAACCTACAGCTTTCTGAGCACAGATACGCAGTATTTT.

This sequence joins TRBV6-5 and TRBJ2-5; 12 positions match TRBD2. The CDR3 has 15 amino acids. Germline CDR1 is MNHEY and CDR2 is SVGAGI. V lost 8 bases, J lost 6 bases, and 10 bases stayed unmatched. In nucleotides, the CDR3 is TGTGCCAGCGCGTCGCGACTAGCGGGAGTACAGACCCAGTACTTC. Translating it yields CASASRLAGVQTQYF.

V gene TRBV30 combines with J gene TRBJ2-3, with a tentative D call TRBD1 (6 bases). The ends were cut back, 4 bases at V and 7 bases at J, with 12 bases in the middle. In germline, CDR1 is GTSNPN, CDR2 SVGIG (reference sequence). The CDR3 length is 12 residues. The CDR3: CAWNPGANTQYF. The CDR3 nucleotides read TGTGCCTGGAATCCAGGGGCAAATACGCAGTATTTT.

The chain joins TRBV7-3 to TRBJ2-3; TRBD2 aligns across 10 bases. Per the germline V gene, CDR1 is SGHTA and CDR2 is FQGTGA. This CDR3 comprises 15 residues. With 5 bases clipped from V and 6 bases from J, the junction kept 8 bases outside the gene matches. CDR3 coding DNA: TGTGCCAGCAGCCGCAATCAAGCGGGGGGGGATACGCAGTATTTT. This sequence encodes CASSRNQAGGDTQYF.

This clone showed up just a few times. The chain has TRBV7-9 and TRBJ2-1; 7 nucleotides match TRBD1. The length of the CDR3 is 12 residues. Germline lookup yields CDR1 SEHNR and CDR2 FQNEAQ (reference sequence). V was pared by 5 bases and J by 11 bases, with 6 bases of the junction left unmatched. CDR3 DNA sequence: TGTGCCAGCAGCGGATCCAGGGGGAAGCAGTTCTTC. Translation gives CASSGSRGKQFF.